Included here is one TCR beta chain sequence, with context. The sample comes from a study of T cell repertoires in cytomegalovirus infection. Across the study: Evidence of both CMV infection and a matching HLA type came from public TCR beta signatures.

TCRdb independently ran MiXCR on the reads; one entry per CDR3 protein. The sample lists 310,000 or so distinct CDR3 sequences, roughly 26% occurring once. CDR3 length: 13 residues. The V segment lost 6 bases and the J segment 5 bases; nucleotides outside the gene matches: 7. Germline V gene lookup returns CDR1 SGHDT and CDR2 YYEEEE. This TCR was sampled from a human donor in good health (CMV status not recorded). Some clones in this sample may be carry-over from other donors' samples. The chain uses TRBV5-6 and TRBJ2-5, with 7 positions matching TRBD1. Material for sequencing was PBMCs. The CDR3 loop reads CASKTGATETQYF. The CDR3 nucleotides read TGTGCCAGCAAAACAGGGGCGACGGAGACCCAGTACTTC.